These T cell receptor beta chains were read from a single sample in a study of early T cells in non-severe SARS-CoV-2 infection. TCRdb re-derived calls from the 5' RACE reads in MiXCR, one entry per CDR3 protein. Counted here are tens of thousands of distinct CDR3 sequences, approximately 5.2% occurring once; the ten biggest clones make up around 3.8%. Sequencing was done on a sample of whole blood. These TCRs come from an adult who was a healthcare worker with PCR-confirmed SARS-CoV-2 infection or an uninfected control (not recorded which). CDR3s include the opening cysteine and the closing phenylalanine or tryptophan. A D gene is named only where the DNA matches it firmly. Clone size appears in some rows only: once, few, many, or a class for an expanded clone.

d_call: TRBD2; v_call: TRBV5-4; j_call: TRBJ2-7; clone_size: few; cdr3_length: 16; cdr3_nt: TGTGCCAGCAGCTTCCTTAGCGGGAGGCCTTCCTACGAGCAGTACTTC; cdr3_aa: CASSFLSGRPSYEQYF
d_call: .; v_call: TRBV2; j_call: TRBJ2-1; clone_size: .; cdr3_length: 17; cdr3_nt: TGTGCCAGCTGTCGGGAGCAGGGGCGGAGCTCCTACAATGAGCAGTTCTTC; cdr3_aa: CASCREQGRSSYNEQFF
d_call: .; v_call: TRBV6-6; j_call: TRBJ1-2; clone_size: .; cdr3_length: 11; cdr3_nt: TGTGCCAGCGGCAGGGAAGAAGGCTACACCTTC; cdr3_aa: CASGREEGYTF
d_call: TRBD1; v_call: TRBV28; j_call: TRBJ2-3; clone_size: many; cdr3_length: 18; cdr3_nt: TGTGCCAGCAGTTTCGCCTCCCTCGACAGGGCCTACACAGATACGCAGTATTTT; cdr3_aa: CASSFASLDRAYTDTQYF
d_call: TRBD1; v_call: TRBV4-2; j_call: TRBJ2-1; clone_size: many; cdr3_length: 17; cdr3_nt: TGTGCCAGCAGCCCTTGGACAGGGGGCGTGGGGGTTGATGAGCAGTTCTTC; cdr3_aa: CASSPWTGGVGVDEQFF
d_call: TRBD1; v_call: TRBV19; j_call: TRBJ2-2; clone_size: few; cdr3_length: 15; cdr3_nt: TGTGCCAGTAGACCCAGACAGGGGCGGTCCGGGGAGCTGTTTTTT; cdr3_aa: CASRPRQGRSGELFF
d_call: .; v_call: TRBV29-1; j_call: TRBJ2-2; clone_size: many; cdr3_length: 13; cdr3_nt: TGCAGCGCCCAAACACTAAACACCGGGGAGCTGTTTTTT; cdr3_aa: CSAQTLNTGELFF
d_call: TRBD1; v_call: TRBV6-2/TRBV6-3; j_call: TRBJ2-3; clone_size: .; cdr3_length: 13; cdr3_nt: TGTGCCGGCGGGACAGGGGATAGAGATACGCAGTATTTT; cdr3_aa: CAGGTGDRDTQYF
d_call: .; v_call: TRBV29-1; j_call: TRBJ2-1; clone_size: few; cdr3_length: 13; cdr3_nt: TGCAGCGGCCAGCATTTCTCCTACAATGAGCAGTTCTTC; cdr3_aa: CSGQHFSYNEQFF
d_call: TRBD2; v_call: TRBV5-1; j_call: TRBJ2-5; clone_size: few; cdr3_length: 16; cdr3_nt: TGCGCCAGCAGCTTTGGAGCGGGAGGTTCCCAAGAGACCCAGTACTTC; cdr3_aa: CASSFGAGGSQETQYF
d_call: TRBD1; v_call: TRBV9; j_call: TRBJ2-1; clone_size: .; cdr3_length: 17; cdr3_nt: TGTGCCAGCAGCGTAGCTGGGGGACAGGGTTACTACAATGAGCAGTTCTTC; cdr3_aa: CASSVAGGQGYYNEQFF
d_call: TRBD2; v_call: TRBV6-1; j_call: TRBJ2-1; clone_size: medium-sized; cdr3_length: 13; cdr3_nt: TGTGCCAGCGAGGAGCGGGAGATCGATGAGCAGTTCTTC; cdr3_aa: CASEEREIDEQFF
d_call: TRBD2; v_call: TRBV20-1; j_call: TRBJ2-7; clone_size: .; cdr3_length: 17; cdr3_nt: TGCAGTGCTAGAGATTGGGGAGTAGCGGGCGTCTCCTACGAGCAGTACTTC; cdr3_aa: CSARDWGVAGVSYEQYF
d_call: TRBD2; v_call: TRBV20-1; j_call: TRBJ2-2; clone_size: few; cdr3_length: 14; cdr3_nt: TGCAGTGCGACTCTAGCGGGGCAAAACGGGGAGCTGTTTTTT; cdr3_aa: CSATLAGQNGELFF
d_call: .; v_call: TRBV6-2/TRBV6-3; j_call: TRBJ1-5; clone_size: many; cdr3_length: 15; cdr3_nt: TGTGCCAGCGGGTACCCCTCGGCGTTCCTGGGCCCCCAGCATTTT; cdr3_aa: CASGYPSAFLGPQHF
d_call: TRBD1; v_call: TRBV19; j_call: TRBJ2-2; clone_size: .; cdr3_length: 17; cdr3_nt: TGTGCCAGTAGACATCGGGACAGACGGACGAACACCGGGGAGCTGTTTTTT; cdr3_aa: CASRHRDRRTNTGELFF
d_call: TRBD2; v_call: TRBV20-1; j_call: TRBJ2-7; clone_size: many; cdr3_length: 16; cdr3_nt: TGCAGTGCTAGAGATCCTGGGAGGGGAGACTCCTACGAGCAGTACTTC; cdr3_aa: CSARDPGRGDSYEQYF
d_call: TRBD1; v_call: TRBV28; j_call: TRBJ1-1; clone_size: many; cdr3_length: 15; cdr3_nt: TGTGCCAGCAGTCCTCGGACAGGGAGGTACACTGAAGCTTTCTTT; cdr3_aa: CASSPRTGRYTEAFF
d_call: TRBD2; v_call: TRBV28; j_call: TRBJ2-7; clone_size: many; cdr3_length: 14; cdr3_nt: TGTGCCAGCAGTCGGGCTAGCGGAAACTACGAGCAGTACTTC; cdr3_aa: CASSRASGNYEQYF
d_call: TRBD1; v_call: TRBV28; j_call: TRBJ1-4; clone_size: many; cdr3_length: 14; cdr3_nt: TGTGCCAGCAGACTATCAGGGGGCAGGGAAAAACTGTTTTTT; cdr3_aa: CASRLSGGREKLFF
d_call: .; v_call: TRBV19; j_call: TRBJ2-7; clone_size: many; cdr3_length: 15; cdr3_nt: TGTGCCAGTAGTATAGGGGACCGTGCCTCCTACGAGCAGTACTTC; cdr3_aa: CASSIGDRASYEQYF
d_call: TRBD1; v_call: TRBV14; j_call: TRBJ1-1; clone_size: few; cdr3_length: 14; cdr3_nt: TGTGCCAGCAGCCCCCGGACAGGGGGGACTGAAGCTTTCTTT; cdr3_aa: CASSPRTGGTEAFF
d_call: TRBD2; v_call: TRBV20-1; j_call: TRBJ2-1; clone_size: .; cdr3_length: 16; cdr3_nt: TGCAGTGCTAGGGGACTAGCGGGGAGCTCCTACAATGAGCAGTTCTTC; cdr3_aa: CSARGLAGSSYNEQFF
d_call: .; v_call: TRBV20-1; j_call: TRBJ2-2; clone_size: .; cdr3_length: 14; cdr3_nt: TGCAGTGCTAGACCGGGACAGAACACCGGGGAGCTGTTTTTT; cdr3_aa: CSARPGQNTGELFF
d_call: TRBD1; v_call: TRBV4-3; j_call: TRBJ2-7; clone_size: .; cdr3_length: 17; cdr3_nt: TGCGCCAGCAGCCCCCCCCGGGCGGGACAGGGGGACTACGAGCAGTACTTC; cdr3_aa: CASSPPRAGQGDYEQYF
d_call: TRBD1; v_call: TRBV28; j_call: TRBJ1-4; clone_size: few; cdr3_length: 15; cdr3_nt: TGTGCCAGCACCCGACAGGGGGGAACTAATGAAAAACTGTTTTTT; cdr3_aa: CASTRQGGTNEKLFF
d_call: TRBD2; v_call: TRBV28; j_call: TRBJ2-7; clone_size: few; cdr3_length: 13; cdr3_nt: TGTGCCAGCAGTCGCGGGAGCGGGTACGAGCAGTACTTC; cdr3_aa: CASSRGSGYEQYF
d_call: .; v_call: TRBV27; j_call: TRBJ2-3; clone_size: few; cdr3_length: 17; cdr3_nt: TGTGCCAGCAGTTTATGGGGTAGCTCGGCGATATGGGATACGCAGTATTTT; cdr3_aa: CASSLWGSSAIWDTQYF
d_call: .; v_call: TRBV6-5; j_call: TRBJ1-1; clone_size: many; cdr3_length: 14; cdr3_nt: TGTGCCAGCAGTGGAACGTGGGGAGAGACTGAAGCTTTCTTT; cdr3_aa: CASSGTWGETEAFF
d_call: TRBD2; v_call: TRBV29-1; j_call: TRBJ2-1; clone_size: many; cdr3_length: 13; cdr3_nt: TGCAGCATCTACGGGAGCGGGAGGAATGAGCAGTTCTTC; cdr3_aa: CSIYGSGRNEQFF
d_call: .; v_call: TRBV9; j_call: TRBJ2-7; clone_size: few; cdr3_length: 12; cdr3_nt: TGTGCCAGCAGCGTAGCGGGAGACGAGCAGTACTTC; cdr3_aa: CASSVAGDEQYF
d_call: .; v_call: TRBV29-1; j_call: TRBJ2-7; clone_size: .; cdr3_length: 14; cdr3_nt: TGCAGCGTGCATCCTGGTCCAGGGCTTGACGAGCAGTACTTC; cdr3_aa: CSVHPGPGLDEQYF
d_call: .; v_call: TRBV4-3; j_call: TRBJ2-3; clone_size: .; cdr3_length: 15; cdr3_nt: TGCGCCAGCAGCCAAGAGACCCGAACGGTCGCTACGCAGTATTTT; cdr3_aa: CASSQETRTVATQYF
d_call: .; v_call: TRBV20-1; j_call: TRBJ2-7; clone_size: many; cdr3_length: 15; cdr3_nt: TGCAGTGCTAGAGATCATGGGACACCCCCGTACGAGCAGTACTTC; cdr3_aa: CSARDHGTPPYEQYF
d_call: .; v_call: TRBV11-2; j_call: TRBJ2-2; clone_size: few; cdr3_length: 15; cdr3_nt: TGTGCCAGCAGCCCTCTTCAGGGGTACCCCGGGGAGCTGTTTTTT; cdr3_aa: CASSPLQGYPGELFF
d_call: TRBD2; v_call: TRBV20-1; j_call: TRBJ2-1; clone_size: many; cdr3_length: 16; cdr3_nt: TGCAGTGTCTCAAACCCGAGCGGGGCCTCCTACAATGAGCAGTTCTTC; cdr3_aa: CSVSNPSGASYNEQFF
d_call: TRBD2; v_call: TRBV6-2/TRBV6-3; j_call: TRBJ2-7; clone_size: many; cdr3_length: 15; cdr3_nt: TGTGCCAGCAGTTTGCTAGCGGGAGGGCCCCACGAGCAGTACTTC; cdr3_aa: CASSLLAGGPHEQYF
d_call: .; v_call: TRBV28; j_call: TRBJ1-5; clone_size: many; cdr3_length: 14; cdr3_nt: TGTGCCACCTCGGAGGGTGGAAGCAATCAGCCCCAGCATTTT; cdr3_aa: CATSEGGSNQPQHF
d_call: .; v_call: TRBV6-2/TRBV6-3; j_call: TRBJ1-2; clone_size: many; cdr3_length: 14; cdr3_nt: TGTGCCAGCAGTTACTCGATGGAAGGCCATGGCTACACCTTC; cdr3_aa: CASSYSMEGHGYTF
d_call: .; v_call: TRBV6-2/TRBV6-3; j_call: TRBJ1-1; clone_size: many; cdr3_length: 14; cdr3_nt: TGTGCCAGCAGTTACTCTATGGAACAGAGTGAAGCTTTCTTT; cdr3_aa: CASSYSMEQSEAFF
d_call: TRBD1; v_call: TRBV5-1; j_call: TRBJ2-5; clone_size: .; cdr3_length: 15; cdr3_nt: TGCGCCAGCAGCTCCCTCCCGGACAGGCCGGAGACCCAGTACTTC; cdr3_aa: CASSSLPDRPETQYF
d_call: .; v_call: TRBV6-6; j_call: TRBJ2-2; clone_size: few; cdr3_length: 15; cdr3_nt: TGTGCCAGCAGGCCCAGGGAGTTCAGCACCGGGGAGCTGTTTTTT; cdr3_aa: CASRPREFSTGELFF
d_call: .; v_call: TRBV5-4; j_call: TRBJ1-6; clone_size: few; cdr3_length: 14; cdr3_nt: TGTGCCAGCAGCTCACGGGCGTCTAATTCACCCCTCCACTTT; cdr3_aa: CASSSRASNSPLHF
d_call: .; v_call: TRBV6-5; j_call: TRBJ1-2; clone_size: few; cdr3_length: 12; cdr3_nt: TGTGCCAGCAGTCAGACTCGATATGGCTACACCTTC; cdr3_aa: CASSQTRYGYTF
d_call: .; v_call: TRBV19; j_call: TRBJ2-5; clone_size: many; cdr3_length: 15; cdr3_nt: TGTGCCAGTAGGACGTTACATTTGGGCCAAGAGACCCAGTACTTC; cdr3_aa: CASRTLHLGQETQYF